This T cell receptor (beta chain) derives from a study of blood T cell repertoires in COVID-19 (dated by TCRdb to about 2020). In the study overall: Samples from collaborators originated in the United States, Italy and Spain and spanned both the acute and convalescent phases of COVID-19. The prospective study material was composed of cDNA or gDNA derived from T cells, B-cell-depleted T cells, or PBMCs. Deeply sampled blood TCRbeta repertoires from subjects exposed to, actively infected with, or recovered from COVID-19 were included in the dataset. The repertoires were released in a freely available public database intended as a resource for research on the immune response to SARS-CoV-2. Samples came from the ongoing ImmuneRACE study (first 160 participants) plus 1,254 subjects from 6 global collaborators. Sample metadata almost always included a de-identified subject ID, COVID-19 status, age in years and sex. Where available, HLA class I and class II types were obtained from metadata supplied by the sample provider rather than from assay-based typing. Overall results and qualifications from the work: The amount of clinical and demographic metadata varied by source and participant and was provided uncurated.

Within its sample, this clone is medium-sized (0.01 to 0.1%). There is no known antigen for this receptor. No much larger clonotype is one base removed from it; base qualities were not supplied. The same CDR3 is also encoded by other DNA sequences in this sample. Reading from cysteine to phenylalanine, the CDR3 counts 18 amino acids. Only the CDR3 region is kept as DNA, spanning 54 bases read in frame from base 1. The V end gives up 4 bases and the J end 5 bases, leaving 15 bases in the junction not matched to a gene. CDR1 is given as SGHNT and CDR2 as YENEEA, both from the germline V gene. Each collaborating institution followed its own protocols to collect whole blood in K2EDTA tubes. For TCRbeta analysis, collaborators shipped samples in one of three forms: frozen whole blood, isolated PBMCs, or DNA extracted from either of those sample types. TCRbeta CDR3 regions were amplified from genomic DNA by means of the immunoSEQ Assay, a bias-controlled multiplex PCR. The paper's data handling went like this. The number of nucleated cells in each sample was estimated from the amplification of reference gene primers within the assay. To quantify the absolute abundance of each unique TCRbeta CDR3 rearrangement, sequence reads were collapsed and filtered. Productive Simpson clonality was computed per sample as the square root of Simpson's diversity index over productive rearrangements. TCRdb carries this immuneACCESS record with in-frame sequences only. Its versions omit some clonotypes, under half of them owing to an unresolved V gene in the studies checked, with the rest unexplained. V, J and clone size derive from that table, while D and trimming were established from the DNA sequence. The sample table contains some 45,000 clones; only one count was recorded for about 78% of them. Together, the top ten hold more than 7.5% of the sample.

The rearrangement joined TRBV11-3 to TRBJ2-7; the junction holds 12 bases that match TRBD1. This receptor was obtained from a man between 65 and 79 years old with active or convalescent COVID-19. Sequenced: peripheral blood. The DNA sequence is TGTGCCAGCAGCTCGGCTCATATCGGGACAGGGGGCAACGACGAGCAGTACTTC. Its protein product is CASSSAHIGTGGNDEQYF.